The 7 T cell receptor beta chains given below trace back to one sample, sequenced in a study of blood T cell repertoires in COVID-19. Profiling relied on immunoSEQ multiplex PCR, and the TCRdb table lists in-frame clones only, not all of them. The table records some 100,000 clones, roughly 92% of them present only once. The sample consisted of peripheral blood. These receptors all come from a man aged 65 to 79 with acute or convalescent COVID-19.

The CDR3 DNA is TGCGCCAGCAGCTGGGGACAGGGAGGAGAAAAACTGTTTTTT. Translated: CASSWGQGGEKLFF. This chain connects TRBV5-1 to TRBJ1-4; 9 bases line up with TRBD1. This CDR3 has 14 residues. V trimming: 3 bases; J trimming: 8 bases; junction bases outside the gene matches: 5. Per germline, CDR1 SGHRS and CDR2 YFSETQ.

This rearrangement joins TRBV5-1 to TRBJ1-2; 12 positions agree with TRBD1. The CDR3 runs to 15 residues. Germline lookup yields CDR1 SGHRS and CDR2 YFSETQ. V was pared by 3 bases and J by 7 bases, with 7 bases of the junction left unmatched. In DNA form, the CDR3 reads TGCGCCAGCAGCTCCGGGGACAGGGGGCGATCTGGCTACACCTTC. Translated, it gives CASSSGDRGRSGYTF.

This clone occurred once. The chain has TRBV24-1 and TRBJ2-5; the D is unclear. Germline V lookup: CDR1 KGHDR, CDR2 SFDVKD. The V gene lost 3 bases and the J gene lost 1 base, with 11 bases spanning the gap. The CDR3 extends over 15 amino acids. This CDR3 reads CATSDPTKLQETQYF. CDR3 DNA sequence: TGTGCCACCAGTGATCCCACCAAGCTCCAAGAGACCCAGTACTTC.

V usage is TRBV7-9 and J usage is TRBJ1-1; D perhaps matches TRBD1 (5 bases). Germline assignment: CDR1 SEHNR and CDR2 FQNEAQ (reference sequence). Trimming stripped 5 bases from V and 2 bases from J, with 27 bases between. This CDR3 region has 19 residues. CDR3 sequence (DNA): TGTGCCAGCAGCCCCTTAGGTCGAACAGGACATCACTTTAACACTGAAGCTTTCTTT. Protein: CASSPLGRTGHHFNTEAFF.

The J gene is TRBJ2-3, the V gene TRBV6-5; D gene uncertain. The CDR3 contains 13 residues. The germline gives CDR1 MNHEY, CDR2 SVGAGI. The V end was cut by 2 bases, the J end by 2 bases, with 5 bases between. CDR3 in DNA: TGTGCCAGCAGTTACGCGGCCACAGATACGCAGTATTTT. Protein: CASSYAATDTQYF.

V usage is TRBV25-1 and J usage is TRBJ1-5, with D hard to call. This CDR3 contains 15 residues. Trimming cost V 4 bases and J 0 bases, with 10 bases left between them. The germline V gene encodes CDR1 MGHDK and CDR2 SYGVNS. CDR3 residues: CASSAGVYSNQPQHF. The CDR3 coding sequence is TGTGCCAGCAGTGCGGGAGTATATAGCAATCAGCCCCAGCATTTT.

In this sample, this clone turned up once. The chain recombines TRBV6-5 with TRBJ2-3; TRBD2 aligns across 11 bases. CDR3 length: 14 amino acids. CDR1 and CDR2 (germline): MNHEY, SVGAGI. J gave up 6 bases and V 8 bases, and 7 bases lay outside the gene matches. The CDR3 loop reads CASRTSGGSDTQYF. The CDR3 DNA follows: TGTGCCAGCCGTACTAGCGGGGGCTCGGATACGCAGTATTTT.